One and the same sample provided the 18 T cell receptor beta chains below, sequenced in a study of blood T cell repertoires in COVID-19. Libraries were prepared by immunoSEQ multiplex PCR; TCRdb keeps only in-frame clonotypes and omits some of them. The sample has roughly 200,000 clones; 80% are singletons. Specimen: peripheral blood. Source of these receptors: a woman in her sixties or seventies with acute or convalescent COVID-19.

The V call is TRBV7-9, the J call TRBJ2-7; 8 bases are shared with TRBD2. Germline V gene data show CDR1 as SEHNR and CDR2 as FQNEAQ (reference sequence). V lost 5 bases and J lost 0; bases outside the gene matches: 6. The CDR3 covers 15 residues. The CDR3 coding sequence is TGTGCCAGCAGCCCCGGGGGGGCGAACTCCTACGAGCAGTACTTC. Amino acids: CASSPGGANSYEQYF.

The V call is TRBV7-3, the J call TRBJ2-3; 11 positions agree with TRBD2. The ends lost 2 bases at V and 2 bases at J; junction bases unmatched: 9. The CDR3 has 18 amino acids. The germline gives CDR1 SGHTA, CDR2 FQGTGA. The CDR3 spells CASSLAARLAGITDTQYF. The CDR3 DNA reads TGTGCCAGCAGCTTAGCCGCGAGACTAGCGGGGATCACAGATACGCAGTATTTT.

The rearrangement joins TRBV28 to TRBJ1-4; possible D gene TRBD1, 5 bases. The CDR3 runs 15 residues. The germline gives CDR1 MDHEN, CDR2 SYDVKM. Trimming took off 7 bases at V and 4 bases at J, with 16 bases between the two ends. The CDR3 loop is CASIGAQPYNEKLFF. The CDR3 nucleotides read TGTGCCAGCATAGGGGCACAGCCTTATAATGAAAAACTGTTTTTT. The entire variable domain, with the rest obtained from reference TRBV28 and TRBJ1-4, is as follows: DVKVTQSSRYLVKRTGEKVFLECVQDMDHENMFWYRQDPGLGLRLIYFSYDVKMKEKGDIPEGYSVSREKKERFSLILESASTNQTSMYLCASIGAQPYNEKLFFGSGTQLSVL.

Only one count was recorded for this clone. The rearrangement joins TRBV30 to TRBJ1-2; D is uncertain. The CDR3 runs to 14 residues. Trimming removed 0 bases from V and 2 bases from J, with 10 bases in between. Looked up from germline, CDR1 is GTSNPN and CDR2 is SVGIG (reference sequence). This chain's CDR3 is CAWSVLPENYGYTF. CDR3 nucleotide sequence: TGTGCCTGGAGTGTACTGCCCGAGAACTATGGCTACACCTTC.

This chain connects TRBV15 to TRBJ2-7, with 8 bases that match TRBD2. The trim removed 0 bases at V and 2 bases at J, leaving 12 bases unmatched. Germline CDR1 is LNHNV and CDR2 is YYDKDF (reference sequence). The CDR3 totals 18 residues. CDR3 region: CATSRDLGTREVPYEQYF. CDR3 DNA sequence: TGTGCCACCAGCAGAGATTTGGGAACGCGGGAGGTCCCCTACGAGCAGTACTTC.

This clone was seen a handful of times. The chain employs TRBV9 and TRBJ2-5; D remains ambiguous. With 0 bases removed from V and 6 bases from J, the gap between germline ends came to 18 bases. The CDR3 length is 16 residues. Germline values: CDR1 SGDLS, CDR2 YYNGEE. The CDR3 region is CASSVAVGSSVKTQYF. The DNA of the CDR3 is TGTGCCAGCAGCGTAGCCGTCGGTTCCTCGGTGAAGACCCAGTACTTC.

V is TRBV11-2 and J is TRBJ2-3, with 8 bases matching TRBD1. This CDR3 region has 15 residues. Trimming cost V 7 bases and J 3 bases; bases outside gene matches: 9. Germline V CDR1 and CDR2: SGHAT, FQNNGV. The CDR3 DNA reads TGTGCCAGCACCTCCCAGGGGGCGCCGACAGATACGCAGTATTTT. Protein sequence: CASTSQGAPTDTQYF.

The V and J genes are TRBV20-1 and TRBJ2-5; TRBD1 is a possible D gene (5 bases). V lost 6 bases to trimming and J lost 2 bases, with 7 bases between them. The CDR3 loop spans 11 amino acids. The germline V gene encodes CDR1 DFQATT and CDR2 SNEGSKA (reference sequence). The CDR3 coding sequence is TGCAGTGCCCGACAGCAAGAGACCCAGTACTTC. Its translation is CSARQQETQYF.

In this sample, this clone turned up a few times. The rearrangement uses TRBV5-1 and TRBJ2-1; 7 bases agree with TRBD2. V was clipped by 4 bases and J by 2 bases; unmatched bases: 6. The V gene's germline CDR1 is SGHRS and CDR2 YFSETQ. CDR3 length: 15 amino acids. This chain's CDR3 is CASSRLSGTYNEQFF. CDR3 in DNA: TGCGCCAGCAGCCGACTGAGCGGGACCTACAATGAGCAGTTCTTC.

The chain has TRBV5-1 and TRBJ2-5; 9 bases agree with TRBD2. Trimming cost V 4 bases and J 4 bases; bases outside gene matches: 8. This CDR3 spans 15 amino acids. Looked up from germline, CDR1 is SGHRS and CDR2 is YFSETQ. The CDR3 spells CASSKLAGVGETQYF. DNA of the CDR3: TGCGCCAGCAGCAAGTTAGCGGGAGTGGGAGAGACCCAGTACTTC.

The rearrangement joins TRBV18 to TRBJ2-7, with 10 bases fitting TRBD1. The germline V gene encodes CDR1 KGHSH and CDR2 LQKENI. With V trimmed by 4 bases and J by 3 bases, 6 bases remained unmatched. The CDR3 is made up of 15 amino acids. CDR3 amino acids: CASSRSGTGVYEQYF. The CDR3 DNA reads TGTGCCAGCTCACGTTCCGGGACAGGGGTCTACGAGCAGTACTTC.

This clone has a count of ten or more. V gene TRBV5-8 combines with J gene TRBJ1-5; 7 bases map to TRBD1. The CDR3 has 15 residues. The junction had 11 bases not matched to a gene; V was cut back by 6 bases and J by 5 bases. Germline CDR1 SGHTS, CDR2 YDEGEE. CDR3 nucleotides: TGTGCCAGCAACAATGTTCAGGGGGGAGATCAGCCCCAGCATTTT. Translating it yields CASNNVQGGDQPQHF. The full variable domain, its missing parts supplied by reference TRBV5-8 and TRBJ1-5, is EAGVTQSPTHLIKTRGQQATLRCSPISGHTSVYWYQQALGLGLQFLLWYDEGEERNRGNFPPRFSGRQFPNYSSELNVNALELEDSALYLCASNNVQGGDQPQHFGDGTRLSIL.

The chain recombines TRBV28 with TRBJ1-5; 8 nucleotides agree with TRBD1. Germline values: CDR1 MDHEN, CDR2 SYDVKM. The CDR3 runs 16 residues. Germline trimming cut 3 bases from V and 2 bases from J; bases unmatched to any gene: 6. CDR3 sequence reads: CASSLTAGGRNQPQHF. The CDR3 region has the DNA TGTGCCAGCAGTTTGACGGCAGGGGGCCGCAATCAGCCCCAGCATTTT.

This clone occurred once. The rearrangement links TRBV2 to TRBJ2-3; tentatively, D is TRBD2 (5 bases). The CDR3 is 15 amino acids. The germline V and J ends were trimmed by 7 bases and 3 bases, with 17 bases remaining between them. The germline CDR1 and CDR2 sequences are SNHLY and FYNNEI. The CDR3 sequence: CASTPEGSGTDTQYF. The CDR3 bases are TGTGCCAGCACCCCGGAAGGGAGTGGTACAGATACGCAGTATTTT.

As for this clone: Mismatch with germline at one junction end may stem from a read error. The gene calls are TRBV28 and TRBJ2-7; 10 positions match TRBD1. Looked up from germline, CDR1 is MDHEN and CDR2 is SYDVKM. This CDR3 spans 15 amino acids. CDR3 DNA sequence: TGTGCCAGCAGTCTATGGACAGGGGGAAGGGACGAGCAGTACTTC. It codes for CASSLWTGGRDEQYF.

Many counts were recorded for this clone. The DNA of the CDR3 is TGTGCCAGCAGAAGACAGGGGGCTTCGGGGGAGCAGTACTTC. Amino acids: CASRRQGASGEQYF. This chain uses TRBV5-6 with TRBJ2-7; 10 bases fit TRBD1. The CDR3 covers 14 residues. The V segment lost 5 bases and the J segment 7 bases; nucleotides outside the gene matches: 9. Germline CDR1 reads SGHDT; CDR2 reads YYEEEE.

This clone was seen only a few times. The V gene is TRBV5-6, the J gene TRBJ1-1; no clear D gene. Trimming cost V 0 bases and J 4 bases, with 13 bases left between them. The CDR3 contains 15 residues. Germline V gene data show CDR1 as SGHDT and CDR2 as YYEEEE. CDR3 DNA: TGTGCCAGCAGCTTGGAAAGCCGGAGGGCCACTGAAGCTTTCTTT. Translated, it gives CASSLESRRATEAFF.

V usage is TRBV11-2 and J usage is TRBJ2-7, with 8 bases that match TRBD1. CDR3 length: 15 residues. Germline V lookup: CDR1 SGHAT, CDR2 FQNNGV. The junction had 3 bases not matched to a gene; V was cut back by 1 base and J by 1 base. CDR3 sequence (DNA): TGTGCCAGCAGCTTAGCAGGGGGCTCTTCCTACGAGCAGTACTTC. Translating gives CASSLAGGSSYEQYF.